This is a list of T cell receptor beta chains from one sample in a study of T-cell memory formation after mild COVID-19. TCRdb re-analysed the 5' RACE reads in MiXCR, keeping a single row per CDR3 protein. The table includes approximately 560,000 distinct CDR3 sequences, 15% to 20% detected once. The specimen was PBMCs or a T cell subset sorted from them (not recorded which). All receptors come from an adult woman who had mild COVID-19 (a few samples of this study predate the infection). Cell type and time point are not known. Each CDR3 is given with its conserved first and last residue. The order of the fields is clone size, V gene, J gene, D gene, CDR3 protein, CDR3 DNA. A D gene is named only where the DNA matches it firmly. A clone size is listed for some rows: how often the clone was seen (once, few, many), or a class if it is expanded.

clone_size: -
v_call: TRBV29-1
j_call: TRBJ1-1
d_call: TRBD1
cdr3_aa: CSVARGPEAFF
cdr3_nt: TGCAGCGTTGCCAGGGGGCCTGAAGCTTTCTTT

clone_size: few
v_call: TRBV24-1
j_call: TRBJ2-2
d_call: TRBD2
cdr3_aa: CATSDLSGGAPGELFF
cdr3_nt: TGTGCCACCAGTGACCTCAGCGGGGGCGCCCCCGGGGAGCTGTTTTTT

clone_size: few
v_call: TRBV7-8
j_call: TRBJ2-3
d_call: -
cdr3_aa: CASSRTSRVTGGTDTQYF
cdr3_nt: TGTGCCAGCAGCCGGACTTCCAGGGTTACGGGGGGCACAGATACGCAGTATTTT

clone_size: -
v_call: TRBV7-8
j_call: TRBJ2-1
d_call: -
cdr3_aa: CASSVSKIEQFF
cdr3_nt: TGTGCCAGCAGCGTATCTAAAATAGAGCAGTTCTTC

clone_size: -
v_call: TRBV2
j_call: TRBJ2-1
d_call: TRBD2
cdr3_aa: CASRELAGALNEQFF
cdr3_nt: TGTGCCAGCAGAGAACTAGCGGGAGCCTTGAATGAGCAGTTCTTC

clone_size: -
v_call: TRBV3-1
j_call: TRBJ2-5
d_call: -
cdr3_aa: CASRPTSIETQYF
cdr3_nt: TGTGCCAGCAGACCTACTAGCATTGAGACCCAGTACTTC

clone_size: -
v_call: TRBV29-1
j_call: TRBJ2-5
d_call: -
cdr3_aa: CSVGGLSETQYF
cdr3_nt: TGCAGCGTTGGGGGTTTGTCAGAGACCCAGTACTTC

clone_size: -
v_call: TRBV6-5
j_call: TRBJ2-3
d_call: TRBD2
cdr3_aa: CASRPSLGGGSTDTQYF
cdr3_nt: TGTGCCAGCAGGCCCTCATTGGGGGGGGGAAGCACAGATACGCAGTATTTT

clone_size: few
v_call: TRBV29-1
j_call: TRBJ2-7
d_call: -
cdr3_aa: CSVGLPGYEQYF
cdr3_nt: TGCAGCGTTGGTCTTCCGGGGTACGAGCAGTACTTC

clone_size: -
v_call: TRBV27
j_call: TRBJ1-1
d_call: -
cdr3_aa: CASSPREWGRTEAFF
cdr3_nt: TGTGCCAGCAGCCCCCGGGAGTGGGGGAGGACTGAAGCTTTCTTT

clone_size: many
v_call: TRBV7-2
j_call: TRBJ2-2
d_call: -
cdr3_aa: CASSSPYAVGTGELFF
cdr3_nt: TGTGCCAGCAGCTCTCCTTACGCTGTGGGCACCGGGGAGCTGTTTTTT

clone_size: many
v_call: TRBV7-2
j_call: TRBJ2-7
d_call: -
cdr3_aa: CASSFGSPYEQYF
cdr3_nt: TGTGCCAGCAGCTTCGGGTCGCCCTACGAGCAGTACTTC

clone_size: many
v_call: TRBV6-2/TRBV6-3
j_call: TRBJ2-1
d_call: -
cdr3_aa: CASSYSRLQYNEQFF
cdr3_nt: TGTGCCAGCAGTTACTCGAGGCTACAGTACAATGAGCAGTTCTTC

clone_size: -
v_call: TRBV7-9
j_call: TRBJ1-2
d_call: -
cdr3_aa: CASSPGQGRGYGYTF
cdr3_nt: TGTGCCAGCAGCCCTGGGCAGGGTCGAGGCTATGGCTACACCTTC

clone_size: -
v_call: TRBV2
j_call: TRBJ1-5
d_call: -
cdr3_aa: CASRKEGSQPQHF
cdr3_nt: TGTGCCAGTAGAAAGGAAGGGAGTCAGCCCCAGCATTTT

clone_size: -
v_call: TRBV20-1
j_call: TRBJ1-3
d_call: -
cdr3_aa: CSARPLSGNTIYF
cdr3_nt: TGCAGTGCTCGACCCCTCAGTGGAAACACCATATATTTT

clone_size: few
v_call: TRBV23-1
j_call: TRBJ2-5
d_call: TRBD1
cdr3_aa: CASPGTGLETQYF
cdr3_nt: TGCGCCAGCCCCGGGACAGGGCTAGAGACCCAGTACTTC

clone_size: -
v_call: TRBV7-2
j_call: TRBJ1-1
d_call: -
cdr3_aa: CASSLEPSQMNTEAFF
cdr3_nt: TGTGCCAGCAGCTTAGAACCCAGCCAGATGAACACTGAAGCTTTCTTT

clone_size: -
v_call: TRBV6-2/TRBV6-3
j_call: TRBJ2-1
d_call: TRBD1
cdr3_aa: CASSYYRTGFGNEQFF
cdr3_nt: TGTGCCAGCAGTTACTATCGGACAGGGTTCGGGAATGAGCAGTTCTTC

clone_size: -
v_call: TRBV27
j_call: TRBJ1-1
d_call: TRBD1
cdr3_aa: CASRGQGSEAFF
cdr3_nt: TGTGCCAGCCGTGGACAGGGCTCTGAAGCTTTCTTT

clone_size: few
v_call: TRBV7-2
j_call: TRBJ2-1
d_call: TRBD2
cdr3_aa: CASSLGLSGGAYNEQFF
cdr3_nt: TGTGCCAGCAGCTTAGGCCTCAGCGGGGGGGCCTACAATGAGCAGTTCTTC

clone_size: -
v_call: TRBV7-9
j_call: TRBJ2-5
d_call: -
cdr3_aa: CASSAPPSRQETQYF
cdr3_nt: TGTGCCAGCAGCGCCCCGCCGAGCCGTCAAGAGACCCAGTACTTC

clone_size: few
v_call: TRBV29-1
j_call: TRBJ1-2
d_call: TRBD1
cdr3_aa: CSAGDRENYGYTF
cdr3_nt: TGCAGCGCTGGGGACAGGGAGAACTATGGCTACACCTTC

clone_size: -
v_call: TRBV20-1
j_call: TRBJ2-1
d_call: TRBD1
cdr3_aa: CSPRAGTGVLRTGEQFF
cdr3_nt: TGCAGTCCCCGTGCCGGGACAGGGGTTCTCCGGACGGGAGAGCAGTTCTTC

clone_size: few
v_call: TRBV10-3
j_call: TRBJ1-1
d_call: TRBD1
cdr3_aa: CAISENAGGTEAFF
cdr3_nt: TGTGCCATCAGTGAAAATGCAGGGGGCACTGAAGCTTTCTTT

clone_size: few
v_call: TRBV12-3/TRBV12-4
j_call: TRBJ2-7
d_call: -
cdr3_aa: CASGTSNSVEQYF
cdr3_nt: TGTGCCAGCGGGACTTCAAACTCGGTCGAGCAGTACTTC

clone_size: few
v_call: TRBV2
j_call: TRBJ2-1
d_call: -
cdr3_aa: CASSVRKEQFF
cdr3_nt: TGTGCCAGCAGTGTACGGAAGGAGCAGTTCTTC

clone_size: -
v_call: TRBV7-9
j_call: TRBJ2-5
d_call: TRBD1
cdr3_aa: CASSSIVTGVQETQYF
cdr3_nt: TGTGCCAGCAGCTCCATAGTCACAGGGGTACAAGAGACCCAGTACTTC

clone_size: -
v_call: TRBV21-1
j_call: TRBJ1-2
d_call: -
cdr3_aa: CASSKSGTAVHSYTF
cdr3_nt: TGTGCCAGCAGCAAAAGCGGGACAGCGGTTCATAGCTACACCTTC

clone_size: many
v_call: TRBV3-1
j_call: TRBJ2-2
d_call: -
cdr3_aa: CASSPHLARNTGELFF
cdr3_nt: TGTGCCAGCAGCCCCCACCTAGCGCGGAACACCGGGGAGCTGTTTTTT

clone_size: few
v_call: TRBV19
j_call: TRBJ1-2
d_call: -
cdr3_aa: CASRISGVWYYGYTF
cdr3_nt: TGTGCCAGTAGGATTTCGGGGGTTTGGTACTATGGCTACACCTTC

clone_size: -
v_call: TRBV5-1
j_call: TRBJ2-1
d_call: -
cdr3_aa: CASSGNPGTSDPQFF
cdr3_nt: TGCGCCAGCAGCGGAAACCCCGGGACTTCTGATCCGCAGTTCTTC

clone_size: -
v_call: TRBV20-1
j_call: TRBJ2-7
d_call: TRBD1
cdr3_aa: CSARDPRDSLAYEQYF
cdr3_nt: TGCAGTGCTAGAGACCCCCGGGACAGCCTGGCCTACGAGCAGTACTTC

clone_size: -
v_call: TRBV6-5
j_call: TRBJ2-7
d_call: -
cdr3_aa: CASSYDRRRSEQYF
cdr3_nt: TGTGCCAGCAGTTATGACAGGCGGAGGAGTGAGCAGTACTTC

clone_size: few
v_call: TRBV9
j_call: TRBJ2-1
d_call: TRBD2
cdr3_aa: CASSLGLAVSNEQFF
cdr3_nt: TGTGCCAGCAGCCTTGGACTAGCGGTGAGCAATGAGCAGTTCTTC

clone_size: -
v_call: TRBV29-1
j_call: TRBJ2-7
d_call: -
cdr3_aa: CSVGIWGNEQYF
cdr3_nt: TGCAGCGTTGGCATTTGGGGGAACGAGCAGTACTTC

clone_size: few
v_call: TRBV7-9
j_call: TRBJ1-4
d_call: TRBD1
cdr3_aa: CASSLARPGGKEKLFF
cdr3_nt: TGTGCCAGCAGCTTAGCGCGCCCAGGGGGCAAAGAAAAACTGTTTTTT

clone_size: few
v_call: TRBV15
j_call: TRBJ2-5
d_call: -
cdr3_aa: CATSTGRQETQYF
cdr3_nt: TGTGCCACCAGCACGGGGCGTCAAGAGACCCAGTACTTC

clone_size: few
v_call: TRBV5-1
j_call: TRBJ2-1
d_call: TRBD1
cdr3_aa: CASSSGQGYYNEQFF
cdr3_nt: TGCGCCAGCAGCTCCGGACAGGGTTACTACAATGAGCAGTTCTTC

clone_size: -
v_call: TRBV24-1
j_call: TRBJ2-7
d_call: TRBD1
cdr3_aa: CATSDSTGVAEQYF
cdr3_nt: TGTGCCACCAGTGATTCTACAGGGGTGGCCGAGCAGTACTTC